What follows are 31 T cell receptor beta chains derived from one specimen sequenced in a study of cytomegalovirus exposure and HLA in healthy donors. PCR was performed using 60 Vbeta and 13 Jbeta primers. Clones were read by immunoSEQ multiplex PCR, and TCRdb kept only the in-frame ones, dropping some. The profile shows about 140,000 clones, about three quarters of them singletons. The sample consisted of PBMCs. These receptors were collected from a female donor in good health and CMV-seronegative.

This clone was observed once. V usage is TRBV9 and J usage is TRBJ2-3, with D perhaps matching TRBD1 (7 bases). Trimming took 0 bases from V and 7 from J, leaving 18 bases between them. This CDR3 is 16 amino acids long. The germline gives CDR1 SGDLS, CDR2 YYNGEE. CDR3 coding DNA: TGTGCCAGCAGCGTAGGGGGGGACAGCGGTCTCCATACGCAGTATTTT. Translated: CASSVGGDSGLHTQYF.

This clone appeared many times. CDR3 in amino acids: CASSLKGAGRITNYGYTF. The CDR3 DNA is TGTGCCAGCAGTTTAAAAGGTGCTGGCAGGATAACTAACTATGGCTACACCTTC. This sequence joins TRBV28 and TRBJ1-2; no reliable D call. The CDR3 spans 18 residues. The germline V and J ends were trimmed by 2 bases and 0 bases, with 19 bases remaining between them. Germline V lookup: CDR1 MDHEN, CDR2 SYDVKM.

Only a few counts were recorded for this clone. CDR3 sequence (DNA): TGTGCCAGCAGCGGACAGGGGCACTATGGCTACACCTTC. This gives the protein CASSGQGHYGYTF. V and J are TRBV2 and TRBJ1-2, with 9 bases identical to TRBD1. Per germline, CDR1 SNHLY and CDR2 FYNNEI. V shed 6 bases, J shed 3 bases, and the junction held 2 bases outside the gene matches. This CDR3 is built from 13 residues. The entire variable domain, with the rest obtained from reference TRBV2 and TRBJ1-2, is as follows: EPEVTQTPSHQVTQMGQEVILRCVPISNHLYFYWYRQILGQKVEFLVSFYNNEISEKSEIFDDQFSVERPDGSNFTLKIRSTKLEDSAMYFCASSGQGHYGYTFGSGTRLTVV.

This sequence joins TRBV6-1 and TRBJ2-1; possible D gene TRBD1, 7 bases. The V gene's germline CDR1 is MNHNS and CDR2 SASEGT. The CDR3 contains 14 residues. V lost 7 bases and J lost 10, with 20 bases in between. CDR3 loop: CASTAGQTFEEQFF. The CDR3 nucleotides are TGTGCCAGCACTGCGGGACAGACATTTGAAGAGCAGTTCTTC.

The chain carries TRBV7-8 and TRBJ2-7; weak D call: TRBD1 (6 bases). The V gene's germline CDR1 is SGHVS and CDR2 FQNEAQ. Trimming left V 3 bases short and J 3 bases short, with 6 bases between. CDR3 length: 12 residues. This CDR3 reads CASSFRGYEQYF. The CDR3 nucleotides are TGTGCCAGCAGCTTCAGGGGCTACGAGCAGTACTTC.

The CDR3 region is CASSPGEVSSLPYYEQYF. Written as DNA, the CDR3 is TGTGCCAGCAGCCCCGGCGAAGTCTCTAGCCTTCCCTACTACGAGCAGTACTTC. The V gene is TRBV7-9, the J gene TRBJ2-7; tentative D call: TRBD2 (5 bases). Trimming took 5 bases from V and 3 from J, leaving 26 bases between them. The CDR3 runs to 18 residues. Germline-derived CDR1 and CDR2 are SEHNR and FQNEAQ (reference sequence).

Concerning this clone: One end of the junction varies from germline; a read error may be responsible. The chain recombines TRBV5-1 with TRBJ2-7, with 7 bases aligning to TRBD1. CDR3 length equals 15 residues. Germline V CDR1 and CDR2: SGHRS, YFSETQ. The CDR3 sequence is CASSLGQRNSYEQYF. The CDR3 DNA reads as TGCGCCAGCAGTTTGGGACAGAGAAACTCCTACGAGCAGTACTTC.

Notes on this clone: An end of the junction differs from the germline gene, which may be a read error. The CDR3 bases are TGTTCCAGCAGCGCACAGGGCCCATACGAGCAGTACTTC. Protein product: CSSSAQGPYEQYF. The J gene is TRBJ2-7, the V gene TRBV7-9, with D possibly TRBD1 on 6 matching bases. The CDR3 has 13 residues. The germline CDR1 and CDR2 sequences are SEHNR and FQNEAQ (reference sequence).

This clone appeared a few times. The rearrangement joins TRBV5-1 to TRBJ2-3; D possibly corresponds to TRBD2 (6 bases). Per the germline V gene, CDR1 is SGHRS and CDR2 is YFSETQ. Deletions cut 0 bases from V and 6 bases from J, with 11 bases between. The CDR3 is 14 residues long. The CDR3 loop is CASSLDGGRDTQYF. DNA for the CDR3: TGCGCCAGCAGCTTGGATGGGGGGAGGGATACGCAGTATTTT.

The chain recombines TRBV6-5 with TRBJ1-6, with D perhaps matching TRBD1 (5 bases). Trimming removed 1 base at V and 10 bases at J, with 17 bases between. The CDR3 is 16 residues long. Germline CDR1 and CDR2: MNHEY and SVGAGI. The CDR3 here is CASSYYQGRVDSPLHF. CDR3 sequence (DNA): TGTGCCAGCAGTTACTACCAGGGCAGGGTGGACTCACCCCTCCACTTT.

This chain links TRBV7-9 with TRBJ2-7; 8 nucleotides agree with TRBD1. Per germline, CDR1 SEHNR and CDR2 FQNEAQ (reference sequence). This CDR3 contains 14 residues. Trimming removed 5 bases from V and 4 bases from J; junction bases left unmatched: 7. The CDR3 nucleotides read TGTGCCAGCAGCCCCCGGACAGGGTTTTACGAGCAGTACTTC. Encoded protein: CASSPRTGFYEQYF.

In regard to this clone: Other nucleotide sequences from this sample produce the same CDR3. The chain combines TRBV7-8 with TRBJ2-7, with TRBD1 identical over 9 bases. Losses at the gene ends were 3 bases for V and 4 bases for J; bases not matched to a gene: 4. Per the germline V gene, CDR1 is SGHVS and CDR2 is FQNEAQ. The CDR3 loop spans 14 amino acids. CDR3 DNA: TGTGCCAGCAGCTTTGGGACAGGGTCATACGAGCAGTACTTC. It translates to CASSFGTGSYEQYF.

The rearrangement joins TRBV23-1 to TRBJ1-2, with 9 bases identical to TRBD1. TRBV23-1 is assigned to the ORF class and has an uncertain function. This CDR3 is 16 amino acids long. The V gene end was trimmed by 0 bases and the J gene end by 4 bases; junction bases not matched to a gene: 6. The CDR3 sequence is CASSQSGTGNGYGYTF. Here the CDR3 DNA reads TGCGCCAGCAGTCAATCGGGGACAGGGAATGGCTATGGCTACACCTTC.

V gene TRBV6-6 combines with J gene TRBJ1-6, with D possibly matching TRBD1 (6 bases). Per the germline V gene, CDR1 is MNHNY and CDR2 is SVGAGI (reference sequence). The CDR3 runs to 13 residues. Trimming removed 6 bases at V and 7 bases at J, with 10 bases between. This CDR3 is CASSNDRNSPLHF. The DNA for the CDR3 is TGTGCCAGCAGCAACGACAGGAATTCACCCCTCCACTTT.

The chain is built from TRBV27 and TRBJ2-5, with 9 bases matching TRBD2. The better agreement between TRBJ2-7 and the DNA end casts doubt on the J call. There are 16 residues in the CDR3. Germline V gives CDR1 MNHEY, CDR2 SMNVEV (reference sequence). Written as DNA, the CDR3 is TGTGCCAGCAGTTTAATTCCGACTAGCGGTAACTACGAGCAGTACTTC. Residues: CASSLIPTSGNYEQYF.

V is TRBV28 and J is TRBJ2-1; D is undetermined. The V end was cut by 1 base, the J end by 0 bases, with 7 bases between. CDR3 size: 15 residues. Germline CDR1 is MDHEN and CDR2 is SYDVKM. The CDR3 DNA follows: TGTGCCAGCAGTTTATACAGAAGCTCCTACAATGAGCAGTTCTTC. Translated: CASSLYRSSYNEQFF.

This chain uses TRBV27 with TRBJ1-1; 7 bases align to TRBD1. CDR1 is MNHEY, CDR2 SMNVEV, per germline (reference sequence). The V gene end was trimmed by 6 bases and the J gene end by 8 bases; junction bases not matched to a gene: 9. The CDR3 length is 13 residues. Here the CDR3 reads CASRPLQGGEAFF. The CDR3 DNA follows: TGTGCCAGCAGACCCCTACAAGGGGGCGAAGCTTTCTTT.

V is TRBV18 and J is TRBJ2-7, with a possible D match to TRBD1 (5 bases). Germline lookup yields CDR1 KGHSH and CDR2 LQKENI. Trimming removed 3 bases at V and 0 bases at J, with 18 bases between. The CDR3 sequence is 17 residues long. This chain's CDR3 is CASSPLGRQPHSYEQYF. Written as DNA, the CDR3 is TGTGCCAGCTCACCTCTAGGAAGACAGCCACACTCCTACGAGCAGTACTTC.

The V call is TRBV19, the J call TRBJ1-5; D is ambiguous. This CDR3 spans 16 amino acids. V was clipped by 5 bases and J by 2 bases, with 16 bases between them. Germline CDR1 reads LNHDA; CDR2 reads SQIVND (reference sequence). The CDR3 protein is CASSSSLTRGNQPQHF. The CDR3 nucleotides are TGTGCCAGTAGTTCTTCTCTTACTCGGGGCAATCAGCCCCAGCATTTT. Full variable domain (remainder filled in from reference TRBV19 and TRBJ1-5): DGGITQSPKYLFRKEGQNVTLSCEQNLNHDAMYWYRQDPGQGLRLIYYSQIVNDFQKGDIAEGYSVSREKKESFPLTVTSAQKNPTAFYLCASSSSLTRGNQPQHFGDGTRLSIL.

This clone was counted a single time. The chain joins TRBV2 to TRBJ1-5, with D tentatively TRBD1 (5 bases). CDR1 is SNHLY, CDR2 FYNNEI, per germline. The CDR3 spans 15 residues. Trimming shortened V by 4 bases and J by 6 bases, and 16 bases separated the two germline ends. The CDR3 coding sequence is TGTGCCAGCAGTGGGGGGAGGGGAAATGGTCAGCCCCAGCATTTT. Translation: CASSGGRGNGQPQHF. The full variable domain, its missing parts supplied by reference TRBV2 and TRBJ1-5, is EPEVTQTPSHQVTQMGQEVILRCVPISNHLYFYWYRQILGQKVEFLVSFYNNEISEKSEIFDDQFSVERPDGSNFTLKIRSTKLEDSAMYFCASSGGRGNGQPQHFGDGTRLSIL.

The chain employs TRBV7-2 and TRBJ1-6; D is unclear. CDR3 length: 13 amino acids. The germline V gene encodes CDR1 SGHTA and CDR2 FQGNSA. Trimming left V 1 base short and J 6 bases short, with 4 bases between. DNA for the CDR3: TGTGCCAGCAGCTTAGTCGGTAATTCACCCCTCCACTTT. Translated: CASSLVGNSPLHF.

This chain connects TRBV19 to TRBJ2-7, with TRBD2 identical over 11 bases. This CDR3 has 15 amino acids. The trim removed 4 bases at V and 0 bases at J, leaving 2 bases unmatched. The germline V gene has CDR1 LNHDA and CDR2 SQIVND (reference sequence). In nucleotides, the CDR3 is TGTGCCAGTAGTACGGGACTAGCGGTCTCCTACGAGCAGTACTTC. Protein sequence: CASSTGLAVSYEQYF.

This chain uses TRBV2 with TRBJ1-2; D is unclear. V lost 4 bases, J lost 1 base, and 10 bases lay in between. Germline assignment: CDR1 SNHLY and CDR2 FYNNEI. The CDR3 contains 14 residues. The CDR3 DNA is TGTGCCAGCAGTGTGCGGTCACTTAACTATGGCTACACCTTC. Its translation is CASSVRSLNYGYTF.

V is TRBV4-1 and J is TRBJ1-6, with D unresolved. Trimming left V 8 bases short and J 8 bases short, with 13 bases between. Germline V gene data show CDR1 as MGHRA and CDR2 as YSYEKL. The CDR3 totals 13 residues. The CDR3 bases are TGCGCCAGCCAAGGACGGAGGGATTCACCCCTCCACTTT. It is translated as CASQGRRDSPLHF.

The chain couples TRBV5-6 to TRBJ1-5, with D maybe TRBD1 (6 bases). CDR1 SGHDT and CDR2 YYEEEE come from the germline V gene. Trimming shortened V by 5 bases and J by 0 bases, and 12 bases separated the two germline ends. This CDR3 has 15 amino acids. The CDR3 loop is CASRQGLNSNQPQHF. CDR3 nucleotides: TGTGCCAGCAGACAGGGCCTAAATAGCAATCAGCCCCAGCATTTT.

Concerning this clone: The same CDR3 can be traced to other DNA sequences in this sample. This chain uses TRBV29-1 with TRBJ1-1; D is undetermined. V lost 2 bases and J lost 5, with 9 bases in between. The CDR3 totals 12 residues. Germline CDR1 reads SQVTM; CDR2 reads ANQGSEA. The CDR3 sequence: CSVEWRSTEAFF. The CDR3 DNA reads TGCAGCGTTGAATGGAGGAGTACTGAAGCTTTCTTT. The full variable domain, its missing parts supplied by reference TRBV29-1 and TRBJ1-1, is SAVISQKPSRDICQRGTSLTIQCQVDSQVTMMFWYRQQPGQSLTLIATANQGSEATYESGFVIDKFPISRPNLTFSTLTVSNMSPEDSSIYLCSVEWRSTEAFFGQGTRLTVV.

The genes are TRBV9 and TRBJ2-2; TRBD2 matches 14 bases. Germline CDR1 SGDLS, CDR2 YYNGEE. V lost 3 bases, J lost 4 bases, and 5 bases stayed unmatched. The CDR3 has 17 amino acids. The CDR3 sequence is CASSAGLAGDRTGELFF. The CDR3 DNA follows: TGTGCCAGCAGCGCGGGACTAGCGGGGGACCGCACCGGGGAGCTGTTTTTT. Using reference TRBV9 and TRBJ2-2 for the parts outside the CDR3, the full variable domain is DSGVTQTPKHLITATGQRVTLRCSPRSGDLSVYWYQQSLDQGLQFLIQYYNGEERAKGNILERFSAQQFPDLHSELNLSSLELGDSALYFCASSAGLAGDRTGELFFGEGSRLTVL.

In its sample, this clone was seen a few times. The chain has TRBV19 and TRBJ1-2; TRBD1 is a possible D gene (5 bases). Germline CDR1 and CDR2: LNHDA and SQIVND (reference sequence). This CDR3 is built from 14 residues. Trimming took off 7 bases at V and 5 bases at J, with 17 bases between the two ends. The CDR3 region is CASTVGREGYGYTF. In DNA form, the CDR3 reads TGTGCCAGTACTGTAGGCAGGGAAGGATATGGCTACACCTTC.

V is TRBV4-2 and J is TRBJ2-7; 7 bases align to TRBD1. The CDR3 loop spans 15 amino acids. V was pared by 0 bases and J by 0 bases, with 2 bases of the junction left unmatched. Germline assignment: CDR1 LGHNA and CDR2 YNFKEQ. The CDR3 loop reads CASSQEQGSSYEQYF. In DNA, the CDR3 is TGTGCCAGCAGCCAAGAACAGGGGAGCTCCTACGAGCAGTACTTC.

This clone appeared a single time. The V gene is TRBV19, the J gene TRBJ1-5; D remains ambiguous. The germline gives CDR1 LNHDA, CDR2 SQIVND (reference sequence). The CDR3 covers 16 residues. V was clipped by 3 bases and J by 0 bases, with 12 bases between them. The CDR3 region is CASSIGQVFSNQPQHF. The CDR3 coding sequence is TGTGCCAGTAGTATTGGTCAGGTTTTTAGCAATCAGCCCCAGCATTTT. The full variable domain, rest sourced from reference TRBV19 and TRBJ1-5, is DGGITQSPKYLFRKEGQNVTLSCEQNLNHDAMYWYRQDPGQGLRLIYYSQIVNDFQKGDIAEGYSVSREKKESFPLTVTSAQKNPTAFYLCASSIGQVFSNQPQHFGDGTRLSIL.

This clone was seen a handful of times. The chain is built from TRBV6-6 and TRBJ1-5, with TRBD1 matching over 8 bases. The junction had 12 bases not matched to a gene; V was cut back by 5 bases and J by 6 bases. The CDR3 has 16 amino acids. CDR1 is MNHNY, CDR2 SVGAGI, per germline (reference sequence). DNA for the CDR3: TGTGCCAGCAGTATCTGGACAGGGCGCGAACCTCAGCCCCAGCATTTT. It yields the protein CASSIWTGREPQPQHF.